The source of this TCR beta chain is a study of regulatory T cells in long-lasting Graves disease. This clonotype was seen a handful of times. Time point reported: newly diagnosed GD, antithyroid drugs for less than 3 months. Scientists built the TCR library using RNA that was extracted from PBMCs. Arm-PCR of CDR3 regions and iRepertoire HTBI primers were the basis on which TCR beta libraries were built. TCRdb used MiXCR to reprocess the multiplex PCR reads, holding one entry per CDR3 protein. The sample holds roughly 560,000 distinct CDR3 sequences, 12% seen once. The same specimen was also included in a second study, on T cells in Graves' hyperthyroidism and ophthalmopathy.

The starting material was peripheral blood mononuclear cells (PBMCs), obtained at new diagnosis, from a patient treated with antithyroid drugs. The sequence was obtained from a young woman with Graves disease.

CDR3: CASSASGGTYNEQFF. CDR3 coding DNA: TGTGCCAGCAGCGCTAGCGGGGGGACCTACAATGAGCAGTTCTTC. The gene calls are TRBV9 and TRBJ2-1, with 11 bases lining up with TRBD2. This CDR3 contains 15 residues. Germline trimming cut 3 bases from V and 2 bases from J; bases unmatched to any gene: 1. In germline, CDR1 is SGDLS, CDR2 YYNGEE.